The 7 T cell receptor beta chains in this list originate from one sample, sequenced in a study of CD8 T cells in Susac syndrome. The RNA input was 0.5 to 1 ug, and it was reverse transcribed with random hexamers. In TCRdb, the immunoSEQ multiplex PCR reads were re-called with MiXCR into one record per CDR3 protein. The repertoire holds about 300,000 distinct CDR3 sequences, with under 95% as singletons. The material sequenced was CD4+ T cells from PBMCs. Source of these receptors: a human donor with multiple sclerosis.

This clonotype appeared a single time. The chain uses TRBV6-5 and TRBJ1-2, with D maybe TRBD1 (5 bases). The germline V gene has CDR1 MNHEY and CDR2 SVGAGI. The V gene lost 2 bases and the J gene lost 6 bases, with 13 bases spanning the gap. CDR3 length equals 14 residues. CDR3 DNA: TGTGCCAGCAGTTACGGGGTCAGGGCAAATGGCTACACCTTC. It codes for CASSYGVRANGYTF.

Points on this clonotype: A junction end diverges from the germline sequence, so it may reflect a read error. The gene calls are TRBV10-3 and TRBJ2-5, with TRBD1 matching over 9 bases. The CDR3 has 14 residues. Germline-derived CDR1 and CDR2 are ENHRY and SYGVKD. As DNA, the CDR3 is TGTGCCACCAGTGATATGGGACAGGGAGAGACCCAGTACTTC. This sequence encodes CATSDMGQGETQYF.

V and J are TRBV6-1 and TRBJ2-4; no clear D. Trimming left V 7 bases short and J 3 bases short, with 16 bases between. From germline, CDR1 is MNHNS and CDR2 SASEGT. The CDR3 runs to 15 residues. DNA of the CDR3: TGTGCCAGCACCCTAACCTGGTTGGACAAAAACATTCAGTACTTC. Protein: CASTLTWLDKNIQYF.

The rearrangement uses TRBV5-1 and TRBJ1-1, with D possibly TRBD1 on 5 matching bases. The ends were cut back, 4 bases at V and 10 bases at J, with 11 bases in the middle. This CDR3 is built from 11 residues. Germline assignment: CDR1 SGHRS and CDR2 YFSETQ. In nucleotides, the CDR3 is TGCGCCAGCAGCACGGGGGTCGGAGCTTTCTTT. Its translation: CASSTGVGAFF.

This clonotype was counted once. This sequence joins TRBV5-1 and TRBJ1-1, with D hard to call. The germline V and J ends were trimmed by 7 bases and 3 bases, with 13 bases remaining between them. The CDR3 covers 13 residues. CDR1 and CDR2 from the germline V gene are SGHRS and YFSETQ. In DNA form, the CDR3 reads TGCGCCAGCTCGACAAAGAGCGACACTGAAGCTTTCTTT. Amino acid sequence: CASSTKSDTEAFF.

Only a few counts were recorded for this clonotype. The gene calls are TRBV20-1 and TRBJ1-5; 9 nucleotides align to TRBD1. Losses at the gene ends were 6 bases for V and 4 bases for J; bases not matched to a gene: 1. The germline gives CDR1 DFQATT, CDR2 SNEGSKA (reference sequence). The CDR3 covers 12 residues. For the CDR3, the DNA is TGCAGTGCCGGGACAGGGAATCAGCCCCAGCATTTT. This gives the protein CSAGTGNQPQHF.

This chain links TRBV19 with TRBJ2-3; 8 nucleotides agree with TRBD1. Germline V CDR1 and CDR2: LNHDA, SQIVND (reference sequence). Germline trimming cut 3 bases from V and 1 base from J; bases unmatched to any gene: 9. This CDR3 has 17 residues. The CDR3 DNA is TGTGCCAGTAGTATGGGGACCGGACAGGGCGGCACAGATACGCAGTATTTT. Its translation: CASSMGTGQGGTDTQYF.